This section outlines one TCR beta chain sequence together with its context. These data come from a study of blood T cell repertoires in COVID-19. Study background: Samples of COVID-19 (acute and convalescent) were obtained from the United States, Italy and Spain. Nucleic acid was either cDNA or gDNA, and it came from T cells, B-cell-depleted T cells, or PBMCs.

CDR1 is MNHEY, CDR2 SMNVEV, per germline (reference sequence). The CDR3 loop spans 13 amino acids. Trimming took 6 bases from V and 7 from J, leaving 10 bases between them. Source study methods: Researchers report that nucleated cell counts were estimated from reference gene primer amplification. The assay was immunoSEQ multiplex PCR, and TCRdb's table has in-frame clones only and misses some. V, J and clone size were drawn from that table, and D and trimming were deduced from the DNA. Among approximately 310,000 clones listed, around nine tenths were seen once. This clonotype originated in a man aged 45-65 years with active or convalescent COVID-19. The rearrangement links TRBV27 to TRBJ1-6; a possible D gene is TRBD1 (5 bases). Sequenced material: peripheral blood. The CDR3 nucleotides read TGTGCCAGCAGCTCCAGGGTAAATTCACCCCTCCACTTT. Translated, it gives CASSSRVNSPLHF.